The 5 T cell receptor beta chains below all came from one sample that was sequenced in a study of T cells after yellow fever vaccination. MiXCR was run by TCRdb on the 5' RACE reads, yielding one entry per CDR3 protein. Of a few hundred thousand distinct CDR3 sequences in the sample, about 5% are singletons; the top ten hold about 3.5%. The starting material was CD4+ T cells sorted from PBMCs, obtained on the day of the yellow fever booster vaccination. These receptors were collected from a man between 18 and 35 years old who received the YFV17D yellow fever vaccine.

There are many counts of this clonotype. J is TRBJ1-6 and V is TRBV4-1; TRBD1 matches at 9 bases. V shed 3 bases and J 6 bases; nucleotides not matched to a gene: 9. Germline lookup yields CDR1 MGHRA and CDR2 YSYEKL. The CDR3 loop spans 17 amino acids. CDR3 sequence reads: CASSHGRGQGSNSPLHF. CDR3 in DNA: TGCGCCAGCAGCCATGGCCGGGGACAGGGAAGTAATTCACCCCTCCACTTT.

CDR3 bases: TGTGCCAGCAGTTTGACTAGCGGGCGGTATTTT. Translation gives CASSLTSGRYF. The rearrangement joins TRBV12-3 or TRBV12-4 to TRBJ2-3; 10 positions agree with TRBD2. This CDR3 region has 11 residues. Unmatched junction bases numbered 2, after V lost 3 bases and J lost 14 bases.

This clonotype was counted a few times. This chain connects TRBV19 to TRBJ1-1; no reliable D call. Deletions cut 10 bases from V and 1 base from J, with 13 bases between. CDR1 LNHDA and CDR2 SQIVND come from the germline V gene (reference sequence). The CDR3 covers 13 residues. CDR3 loop: CATRWQRNTEAFF. CDR3 nucleotides: TGTGCCACTCGATGGCAGAGGAACACTGAAGCTTTCTTT.

The rearrangement links TRBV5-1 to TRBJ2-5; 10 positions agree with TRBD1. Germline loops: CDR1 SGHRS, CDR2 YFSETQ. This CDR3 has 15 amino acids. V trimming: 4 bases; J trimming: 4 bases; junction bases outside the gene matches: 7. The CDR3 loop is CASSARDRGGETQYF. CDR3 bases: TGCGCCAGCAGCGCAAGGGACAGGGGAGGAGAGACCCAGTACTTC.

In this sample, this clonotype turned up many times. The chain recombines TRBV12-3 or TRBV12-4 with TRBJ1-4; D gene ambiguous. The V end lost 3 bases, the J end lost 4 bases, and 9 bases lay between the germline ends. This CDR3 has 14 amino acids. As DNA, the CDR3 is TGTGCCAGCAGTTTCCCCCCGAATAATGAAAAACTGTTTTTT. This translates into CASSFPPNNEKLFF.